This paragraph reports one TCR beta chain. Antigen specificity is unknown. With molecular barcodes, quantitative 5'-RACE was used to make the TCR beta libraries. In TCRdb, the 5' RACE reads were re-called with MiXCR into one record per CDR3 protein. The table has hundreds of thousands of distinct CDR3 sequences, roughly 13% seen once. This entry comes from a study of CD8 T cells in ankylosing spondylitis. Study-wide findings and caveats: What seemed typical of ankylosing spondylitis blood was a TCR beta motif built from several highly homologous variants. A number of the motif variants had already been described in reactive arthritis synovial fluid and blood. Matched ankylosing spondylitis synovial fluid reportedly contained a significantly enriched population of disease-linked clones. Disease-linked clones bore a CD8+ phenotype and were relatively rare in peripheral blood.

The V end was cut by 5 bases, the J end by 3 bases, with 10 bases between. The CDR3 totals 14 residues. Germline CDR1 and CDR2: SGHDN and FVKESK. This TCR was sampled from a male donor with ankylosing spondylitis. The V and J genes are TRBV14 and TRBJ2-2; perhaps D is TRBD1 or TRBD2 (5 bases each). The specimen was blood, either unsorted or a sorted T cell fraction (not recorded which). CDR3 sequence reads: CASSRGGHTGELFF. DNA for the CDR3: TGTGCCAGCAGCAGGGGCGGGCACACCGGGGAGCTGTTTTTT.